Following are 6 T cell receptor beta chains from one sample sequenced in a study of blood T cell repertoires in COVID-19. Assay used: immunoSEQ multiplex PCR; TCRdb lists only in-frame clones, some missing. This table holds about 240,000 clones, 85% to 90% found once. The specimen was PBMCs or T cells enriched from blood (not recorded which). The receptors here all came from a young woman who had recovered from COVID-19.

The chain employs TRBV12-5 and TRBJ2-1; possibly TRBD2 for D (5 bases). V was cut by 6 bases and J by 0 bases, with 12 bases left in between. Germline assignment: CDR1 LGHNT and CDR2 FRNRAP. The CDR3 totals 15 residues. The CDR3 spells CASGVGTSSYNEQFF. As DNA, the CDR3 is TGTGCTAGTGGCGTCGGCACTAGCTCCTACAATGAGCAGTTCTTC.

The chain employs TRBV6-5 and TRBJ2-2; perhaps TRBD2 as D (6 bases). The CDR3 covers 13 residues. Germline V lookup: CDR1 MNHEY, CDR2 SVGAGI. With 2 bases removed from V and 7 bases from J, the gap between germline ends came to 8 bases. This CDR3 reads CASSYVRGGELFF. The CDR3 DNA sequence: TGTGCCAGCAGTTACGTGCGGGGCGGGGAGCTGTTTTTT.

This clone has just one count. The CDR3 reads CASSPLGIQNEKLFF. The CDR3 bases are TGTGCCAGCAGCCCCCTCGGGATTCAAAATGAAAAACTGTTTTTT. This sequence joins TRBV7-2 and TRBJ1-4; D gene uncertain. The V end lost 5 bases, the J end lost 5 bases, and 15 bases lay between the germline ends. This CDR3 has 15 amino acids. Germline CDR1 is SGHTA and CDR2 is FQGNSA.

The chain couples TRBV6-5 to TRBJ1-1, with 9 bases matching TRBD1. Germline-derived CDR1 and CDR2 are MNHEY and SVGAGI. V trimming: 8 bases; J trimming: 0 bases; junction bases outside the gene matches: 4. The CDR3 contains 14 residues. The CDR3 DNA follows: TGTGCCAGCGGACGGGACAGGGTGAACACTGAAGCTTTCTTT. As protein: CASGRDRVNTEAFF.

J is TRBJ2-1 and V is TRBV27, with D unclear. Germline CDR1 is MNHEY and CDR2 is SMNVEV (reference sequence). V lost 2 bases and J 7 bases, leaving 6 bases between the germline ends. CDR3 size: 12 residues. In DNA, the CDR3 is TGTGCCAGCAGTTTAGACTGGAATGAGCAGTTCTTC. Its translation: CASSLDWNEQFF.

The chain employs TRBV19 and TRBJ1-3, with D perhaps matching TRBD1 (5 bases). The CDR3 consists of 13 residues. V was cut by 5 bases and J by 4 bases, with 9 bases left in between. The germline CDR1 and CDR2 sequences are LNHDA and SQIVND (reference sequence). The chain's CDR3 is CASSAGRGNTIYF. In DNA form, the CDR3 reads TGTGCCAGTAGTGCGGGACGGGGAAACACCATATATTTT.